These 26 T cell receptor beta chains came from one sample sequenced in a study of blood T cells in healthy people across ages (dated by TCRdb to about 2015). To prepare the library, 5' RACE was applied. The sequencer listed for this sample is Illumina HiSeq 2500. A second PCR of about 6 to 11 cycles was performed with a sample-barcoded 5' primer and a J-beta primer mix. TCRdb reran the public reads through fastp at Q25 and MiXCR, keeping productive beta chains. CDR3 protein sequences are deduplicated, and each keeps its most common genes and DNA. This sample has over a million distinct CDR3 sequences in its table, and around 43% of those were observed once. The ten largest clones capture 15% to 20% of the sample. The sample taken for sequencing was blood. The receptor set was obtained from a woman aged 55-70 years in good health.

This chain uses TRBV27 with TRBJ2-1; 9 positions agree with TRBD2. Germline V gene data show CDR1 as MNHEY and CDR2 as SMNVEV (reference sequence). With 3 bases clipped from V and 9 bases from J, the junction kept 9 bases outside the gene matches. CDR3 length: 15 amino acids. CDR3 in DNA: TGTGCCAGCAGTTTTGTTAGCGGGAGAATAGGTGAGCAGTTCTTC. Its protein product is CASSFVSGRIGEQFF.

This chain connects TRBV3-1 to TRBJ2-1, with D possibly TRBD2 on 5 matching bases. This CDR3 has 13 amino acids. Germline-derived CDR1 and CDR2 are LGHDT and YNNKEL (reference sequence). V lost 0 bases and J lost 8, with 8 bases in between. CDR3 sequence (DNA): TGTGCCAGCAGCCAAGAAGAGGGTGATGAGCAGTTCTTC. Protein: CASSQEEGDEQFF.

The chain recombines TRBV6-6 with TRBJ1-2, with D possibly matching TRBD1 (5 bases). The germline V and J ends were trimmed by 3 bases and 5 bases, with 7 bases remaining between them. CDR3 size: 12 residues. Germline-derived CDR1 and CDR2 are MNHNY and SVGAGI (reference sequence). The CDR3 is CASSYRQYGYTF. The CDR3 nucleotides read TGTGCCAGCAGTTATCGACAGTATGGCTACACCTTC.

The chain links TRBV9 to TRBJ2-1, with D hard to call. V lost 0 bases and J lost 5, with 9 bases in between. CDR3 length equals 14 residues. Germline V lookup: CDR1 SGDLS, CDR2 YYNGEE. The CDR3 sequence: CASSVAGQDNEQFF. The CDR3 DNA is TGTGCCAGCAGCGTAGCAGGCCAAGACAATGAGCAGTTCTTC.

The chain couples TRBV30 to TRBJ2-3; no clear D gene. V was cut by 5 bases and J by 0 bases, with 9 bases left in between. The germline V gene has CDR1 GTSNPN and CDR2 SVGIG (reference sequence). CDR3 length: 13 residues. CDR3 sequence: CAWGRSSTDTQYF. DNA for the CDR3: TGTGCCTGGGGGCGCTCTAGCACAGATACGCAGTATTTT.

The chain couples TRBV27 to TRBJ1-5; tentatively, D is TRBD1 (5 bases). The V end was cut by 0 bases, the J end by 4 bases, with 10 bases between. This CDR3 spans 15 amino acids. CDR1 and CDR2 (germline): MNHEY, SMNVEV (reference sequence). The CDR3 DNA reads as TGTGCCAGCAGTTTATCGCAGGGTGGGAATCAGCCCCAGCATTTT. This sequence encodes CASSLSQGGNQPQHF.

This clonotype was seen a single time. The gene calls are TRBV25-1 and TRBJ1-5; 7 bases match TRBD1. Germline CDR1 reads MGHDK; CDR2 reads SYGVNS. CDR3 length equals 14 residues. V shed 5 bases and J 7 bases; nucleotides not matched to a gene: 8. The CDR3 here is CASSTQGYGQPQHF. The CDR3, as DNA: TGTGCCAGCAGTACACAGGGGTATGGACAGCCCCAGCATTTT. The full variable domain, with the rest looked up from reference TRBV25-1 and TRBJ1-5, is EADIYQTPRYLVIGTGKKITLECSQTMGHDKMYWYQQDPGMELHLIHYSYGVNSTEKGDLSSESTVSRIRTEHFPLTLESARPSHTSQYLCASSTQGYGQPQHFGDGTRLSIL.

This clonotype was seen more than once but under ten times. The chain recombines TRBV20-1 with TRBJ2-7; D may be TRBD1 or TRBD2 (6 bases each). There are 14 residues in the CDR3. CDR1 and CDR2 from the germline V gene are DFQATT and SNEGSKA (reference sequence). Deletions cut 5 bases from V and 4 bases from J, with 18 bases between. The CDR3 spells CSAPRGSQGYEQYF. CDR3 sequence (DNA): TGCAGTGCTCCGCGGGGCTCACAGGGTTACGAGCAGTACTTC.

This chain connects TRBV19 to TRBJ1-2; a possible D gene is TRBD1 (5 bases). Per germline, CDR1 LNHDA and CDR2 SQIVND (reference sequence). This CDR3 comprises 13 residues. Trimming took 3 bases from V and 5 from J, leaving 10 bases between them. The CDR3 here is CASSIAGAYGYTF. The DNA of the CDR3 is TGTGCCAGTAGTATTGCCGGGGCGTATGGCTACACCTTC.

This clonotype was counted only a few times. CDR3 amino acids: CSAPSSSGSSYNEQFF. CDR3 bases: TGCAGTGCTCCCTCATCAAGCGGGAGCTCCTACAATGAGCAGTTCTTC. The chain has TRBV20-1 and TRBJ2-1; 8 bases are a match to TRBD2. The CDR3 has 16 amino acids. Losses at the gene ends were 5 bases for V and 0 bases for J; bases not matched to a gene: 9. Germline loops: CDR1 DFQATT, CDR2 SNEGSKA (reference sequence).

This clonotype has just a few counts. The V and J genes are TRBV13 and TRBJ2-3, with 13 bases aligning to TRBD2. The germline CDR1 and CDR2 sequences are PRHDT and FYEKMQ (reference sequence). The CDR3 has 17 amino acids. Trimming took 2 bases from V and 5 from J; bases not matched to a gene: 7. CDR3 bases: TGTGCCAGCAGCTTAAGCCCCGGACTAGCGGGAGAAGATACGCAGTATTTT. Amino acid sequence: CASSLSPGLAGEDTQYF.

On this clonotype: At one boundary the junction diverges from the germline segment, which might be a read error. The V and J genes are TRBV29-1 and TRBJ2-5, with 7 nucleotides matching TRBD1. The CDR3 is 15 residues long. The germline V gene encodes CDR1 SQVTM and CDR2 ANQGSEA. The CDR3 loop reads CGVAGTAESQETQYF. CDR3 nucleotide sequence: TGCGGCGTTGCCGGGACAGCGGAGAGCCAAGAGACCCAGTACTTC.

The chain has TRBV11-2 and TRBJ2-3; 7 nucleotides match TRBD2. Germline values: CDR1 SGHAT, CDR2 FQNNGV. The CDR3 has 15 residues. V trimming: 1 base; J trimming: 9 bases; junction bases outside the gene matches: 10. CDR3 sequence: CASSLGLVSSGTQYF. DNA of the CDR3: TGTGCCAGCAGCTTAGGGCTCGTATCTAGCGGAACGCAGTATTTT.

A few counts support this clonotype. The genes are TRBV11-2 and TRBJ2-1; no definite D call. The length of the CDR3 is 11 residues. V lost 6 bases to trimming and J lost 5 bases, with 5 bases between them. Germline assignment: CDR1 SGHAT and CDR2 FQNNGV. CDR3 sequence: CASRINNEQFF. The DNA for the CDR3 is TGTGCCAGCAGAATCAACAATGAGCAGTTCTTC.

This clonotype was counted only a few times. The chain uses TRBV24-1 and TRBJ2-5; 10 bases line up with TRBD1. The germline gives CDR1 KGHDR, CDR2 SFDVKD. The CDR3 has 14 residues. V lost 3 bases and J lost 5; bases outside the gene matches: 2. The CDR3 here is CATSDVTGGETQYF. The DNA of the CDR3 is TGTGCCACCAGTGATGTGACAGGGGGCGAGACCCAGTACTTC.

This clonotype has just a few counts. The CDR3 DNA reads TGCAGTGCTACGACAGGGGCCGGCACAGATACGCAGTATTTT. Translation: CSATTGAGTDTQYF. The chain is built from TRBV20-1 and TRBJ2-3, with 8 positions matching TRBD1. The V segment lost 4 bases and the J segment 1 base; nucleotides outside the gene matches: 4. CDR3 size: 14 residues. In germline, CDR1 is DFQATT, CDR2 SNEGSKA (reference sequence).

A few counts support this clonotype. The gene calls are TRBV7-2 and TRBJ2-7; 14 nucleotides match TRBD2. In germline, CDR1 is SGHTA, CDR2 FQGNSA. The CDR3 runs to 17 residues. With 6 bases clipped from V and 1 base from J, the junction kept 8 bases outside the gene matches. CDR3 sequence reads: CASREWTSGRSSYEQYF. The CDR3 DNA reads as TGTGCCAGCAGAGAATGGACTAGCGGGAGGTCTTCCTACGAGCAGTACTTC.

This clonotype has only a few counts. A read error may be the cause here, since a much bigger clone is one base away. J is TRBJ2-7 and V is TRBV5-1, with unresolved D. Between the trimmed V and J ends, which lost 0 bases and 7 bases, there was a span of 17 bases. This CDR3 is 15 amino acids long. CDR1 SGHRS and CDR2 YFSETQ come from the germline V gene. The CDR3 is CASSLEWADKNEQYF. In DNA form, the CDR3 reads TGCGCCAGCAGCTTGGAATGGGCTGACAAAAATGAGCAGTACTTC.

The chain uses TRBV9 and TRBJ1-2; TRBD1 is a possible D gene (5 bases). CDR3 size: 13 residues. V was clipped by 0 bases and J by 8 bases, with 11 bases between them. Looked up from germline, CDR1 is SGDLS and CDR2 is YYNGEE. The CDR3, as DNA: TGTGCCAGCAGCGTAGGAACGGGGACCGGCTACACCTTC. As protein: CASSVGTGTGYTF. The full variable domain, rest sourced from reference TRBV9 and TRBJ1-2, is DSGVTQTPKHLITATGQRVTLRCSPRSGDLSVYWYQQSLDQGLQFLIQYYNGEERAKGNILERFSAQQFPDLHSELNLSSLELGDSALYFCASSVGTGTGYTFGSGTRLTVV.

There are a few counts of this clonotype. V and J are TRBV4-1 and TRBJ2-3; TRBD2 aligns across 8 bases. The CDR3 is 17 amino acids. Germline values: CDR1 MGHRA, CDR2 YSYEKL. J gave up 1 base and V 1 base, and 7 bases lay outside the gene matches. CDR3 in amino acids: CASSQVLAGLGTDTQYF. The CDR3 region has the DNA TGCGCCAGCAGCCAAGTACTGGCGGGACTAGGCACAGATACGCAGTATTTT.

The chain has TRBV11-2 and TRBJ1-2; unclear D gene. CDR3 length: 14 residues. The germline V gene encodes CDR1 SGHAT and CDR2 FQNNGV. Deletions cut 0 bases from V and 4 bases from J, with 9 bases between. CDR3 amino acids: CASSLDRYSYGYTF. The CDR3 DNA sequence: TGTGCCAGCAGCTTAGACAGATACAGCTATGGCTACACCTTC. Filled out from reference TRBV11-2 and TRBJ1-2, the complete variable domain reads EAGVAQSPRYKIIEKRQSVAFWCNPISGHATLYWYQQILGQGPKLLIQFQNNGVVDDSQLPKDRFSAERLKGVDSTLKIQPAKLEDSAVYLCASSLDRYSYGYTFGSGTRLTVV.

This chain links TRBV27 with TRBJ2-7, with D possibly being TRBD2 (6 bases). Germline lookup yields CDR1 MNHEY and CDR2 SMNVEV (reference sequence). The V and J ends lost 8 bases and 3 bases respectively, with 14 bases between them. This CDR3 is built from 13 residues. The CDR3 DNA is TGTGCCAGCTCGCCGGGGGTACACTACGAGCAGTACTTC. This codes for CASSPGVHYEQYF.

The J gene is TRBJ2-7, the V gene TRBV6-5; D possibly corresponds to TRBD2 (6 bases). Trimming took off 5 bases at V and 4 bases at J, with 15 bases between the two ends. The CDR3 length is 14 residues. Per germline, CDR1 MNHEY and CDR2 SVGAGI. The CDR3, as DNA: TGTGCCAGCAGTAGATATACGGGGGAATACGAGCAGTACTTC. Residues: CASSRYTGEYEQYF.

CDR3 sequence: CAISDLGTANEKLFF. CDR3 bases: TGTGCCATCAGTGACCTCGGGACAGCAAATGAAAAACTGTTTTTT. The rearrangement uses TRBV10-3 and TRBJ1-4; 7 nucleotides agree with TRBD1. CDR3 size: 15 residues. V dropped 3 bases and J dropped 5; count of bases not matched to a gene: 6. Germline loops: CDR1 ENHRY, CDR2 SYGVKD.

V usage is TRBV5-1 and J usage is TRBJ2-5, with D unresolved. With the DNA end fitting TRBJ2-7 better, the J assignment may be wrong. Germline loops: CDR1 SGHRS, CDR2 YFSETQ. The CDR3 runs 16 residues. Here the CDR3 reads CASSSLEADRVYEQYF. CDR3 sequence (DNA): TGCGCCAGCAGCTCACTCGAGGCGGATCGGGTTTACGAGCAGTACTTC.

In its sample, this clonotype was seen once. The CDR3 loop is CASTARYANEKLFF. The DNA of the CDR3 is TGTGCCAGCACCGCGCGGTACGCTAATGAAAAACTGTTTTTT. The J gene is TRBJ1-4, the V gene TRBV6-5; no reliable D call. CDR3 length equals 14 residues. Between the trimmed V and J ends, which lost 7 bases and 3 bases, there was a span of 12 bases. Per the germline V gene, CDR1 is MNHEY and CDR2 is SVGAGI.